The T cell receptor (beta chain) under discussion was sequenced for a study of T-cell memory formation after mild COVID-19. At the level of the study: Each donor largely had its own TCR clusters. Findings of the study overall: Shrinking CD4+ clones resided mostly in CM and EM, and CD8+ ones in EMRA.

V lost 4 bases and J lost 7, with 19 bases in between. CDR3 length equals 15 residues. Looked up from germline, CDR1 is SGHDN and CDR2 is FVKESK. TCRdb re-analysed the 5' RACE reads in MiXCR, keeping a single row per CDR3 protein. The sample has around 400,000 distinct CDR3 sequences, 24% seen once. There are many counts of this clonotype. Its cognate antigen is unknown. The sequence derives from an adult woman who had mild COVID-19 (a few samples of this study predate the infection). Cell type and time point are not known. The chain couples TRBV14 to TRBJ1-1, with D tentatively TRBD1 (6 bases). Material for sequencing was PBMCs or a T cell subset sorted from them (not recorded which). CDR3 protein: CASSPLVGGRDEAFF. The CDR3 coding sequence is TGTGCCAGCAGCCCACTAGTGGGGGGGCGGGATGAAGCTTTCTTT.